This T cell receptor (beta chain) was captured in a study of T cell changes during pregnancy in multiple sclerosis. A few counts support this clone. Sequencing used immunoSEQ multiplex PCR; TCRdb keeps in-frame clones, though not all of them. The table includes under 50,000 clones, 94% detected once. Trimming cost V 3 bases and J 0 bases, with 16 bases left between them. The CDR3 runs to 17 residues. Germline CDR1 is SGHDT and CDR2 is YYEEEE. The origin of this receptor is a female donor with multiple sclerosis, enrolled in a pregnancy study. The chain joins TRBV5-6 to TRBJ1-3, with a tentative D call TRBD1 (5 bases). This material consisted of CD8+ T cells from peripheral blood mononuclear cells, taken in the first trimester of pregnancy. CDR3 sequence reads: CASSSRDSGGSGNTIYF. The DNA of the CDR3 is TGTGCCAGCAGCTCCCGGGACTCCGGCGGCTCTGGAAACACCATATATTTT.